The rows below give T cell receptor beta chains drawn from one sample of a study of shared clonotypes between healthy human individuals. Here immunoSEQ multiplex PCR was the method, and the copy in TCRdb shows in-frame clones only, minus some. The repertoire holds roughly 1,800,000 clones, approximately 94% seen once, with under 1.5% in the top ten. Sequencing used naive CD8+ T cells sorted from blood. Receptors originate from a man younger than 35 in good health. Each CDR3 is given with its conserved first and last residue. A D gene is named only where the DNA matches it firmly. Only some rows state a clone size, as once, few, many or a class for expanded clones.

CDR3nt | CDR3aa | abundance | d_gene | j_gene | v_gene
TGCGCCAGCAGCCAAGAACGTGGAAATACGCAGTATTTT | CASSQERGNTQYF | once | . | TRBJ2-3 | TRBV4-1
TGTGCCAGCAGTGAAGGGATTCAGCTAGCCAAAAACATTCAGTACTTC | CASSEGIQLAKNIQYF | . | . | TRBJ2-4 | TRBV2
TGTGCCAGCAGCTTAGGGACAGGGTTGAACTATGGCTACACCTTC | CASSLGTGLNYGYTF | few | TRBD1 | TRBJ1-2 | TRBV7-9
TGTGCCGGTGGGCTAGCGATAACCGGGGAGCTGTTTTTT | CAGGLAITGELFF | . | . | TRBJ2-2 | TRBV13
TGTGCCACAACTTCTCGGGCGGGAGCGGGGCAAGAGACCCAGTACTTC | CATTSRAGAGQETQYF | . | TRBD2 | TRBJ2-5 | TRBV15
TGCGCCAGCAGCCAAGATCCCAGGGCAGGGCCTAACTATGGCTACACCTTC | CASSQDPRAGPNYGYTF | . | . | TRBJ1-2 | TRBV4-3
TGTGCCAGCAGTACTAACTGGGGGTTAAGGTACACTGAAGCTTTCTTT | CASSTNWGLRYTEAFF | . | . | TRBJ1-1 | TRBV7-3
TGTGCCAGCAGCCAGCGGGCCCAAGAGACCCAGTACTTC | CASSQRAQETQYF | . | . | TRBJ2-5 | TRBV4-2
TGCGCCAGCAGCCAAGTCCTTCAGGGGGGAACAGATACGCAGTATTTT | CASSQVLQGGTDTQYF | . | . | TRBJ2-3 | TRBV4-3
TGTGCCAGCAGCGACCAATCGGAGTTGGGCACAGATACGCAGTATTTT | CASSDQSELGTDTQYF | . | . | TRBJ2-3 | TRBV7-9
TGCGCCAGCAGCCAAAGTCCGGCTTACAATGAGCAGTTCTTC | CASSQSPAYNEQFF | . | . | TRBJ2-1 | TRBV4-3
TGCGCCAGCAGTGAAGAAGTCGGCTCTGGAAACACCATATATTTT | CASSEEVGSGNTIYF | . | . | TRBJ1-3 | TRBV10-1
TGCGCCAGCAGCTTTTCGTTCGGGAGCGACGAGCAGTACTTC | CASSFSFGSDEQYF | . | . | TRBJ2-7 | TRBV5-1
TGTGCCAGCAGTTTGGACAGGGGGACCTACGAGCAGTACTTC | CASSLDRGTYEQYF | . | TRBD1 | TRBJ2-7 | TRBV7-6
TGTGCCAGCAGCCCTAGTGGTATGACAGGGAACACTGAAGCTTTCTTT | CASSPSGMTGNTEAFF | . | . | TRBJ1-1 | TRBV7-6
TGTGCCAGCAGCTTACAGTCCCACTACGAGCAGTACTTC | CASSLQSHYEQYF | . | . | TRBJ2-7 | TRBV7-9
TGCGCCAGCAGCCAAATGGGGCAGGGCAACGAGCAGTACTTC | CASSQMGQGNEQYF | . | . | TRBJ2-7 | TRBV4-1
TGTGCCAGCAGTTTGTCCGGTGGAGCGTTATGGCCCCTCCACTTT | CASSLSGGALWPLHF | . | . | TRBJ1-6 | TRBV6-6
TGTGCCAGCAGTTTGACAGGGGGGGGACAGCCCCAGCATTTT | CASSLTGGGQPQHF | once | TRBD1 | TRBJ1-5 | TRBV27
TGTGCCAGCTCAGAAGTCGGAAACTATGGCTACACCTTC | CASSEVGNYGYTF | . | . | TRBJ1-2 | TRBV9
TGTGCCAGCGAACTAGCGGGAGGGTACAATGAGCAGTTCTTC | CASELAGGYNEQFF | . | TRBD2 | TRBJ2-1 | TRBV7-9
TGTGCCATCGGTGGAATGGAGGCGACAAGTAATTCACCCCTCCACTTT | CAIGGMEATSNSPLHF | . | . | TRBJ1-6 | TRBV10-3
TGTGCCAGCATTTGGGTAGCGGGGGCCAACTCCTACGAGCAGTACTTC | CASIWVAGANSYEQYF | . | TRBD2 | TRBJ2-7 | TRBV2
TGTGCCAGTACTGTGGGGACGGGAGACTACGAGCAGTACTTC | CASTVGTGDYEQYF | . | . | TRBJ2-7 | TRBV19
TGCGCCAGCAGCTTGGGTGGTGTCTACGAGCAGTACTTC | CASSLGGVYEQYF | . | . | TRBJ2-7 | TRBV5-1
TGCGCCAGCAGCCAAGAGCTTCAGGGTGGCTATACCTACGAGCAGTACTTC | CASSQELQGGYTYEQYF | . | . | TRBJ2-7 | TRBV4-1
TGTGCCAGCAGCTCGGACAGCCCGAGCTCCTATAATTCACCCCTCCACTTT | CASSSDSPSSYNSPLHF | once | . | TRBJ1-6 | TRBV11-2
TGTGCCAGCAGCTTTCGGGGCGCAGATACGCAGTATTTT | CASSFRGADTQYF | . | . | TRBJ2-3 | TRBV5-4
TGCGCCAGCAGATCTCAGGGGAGCTACGAGCAGTACTTC | CASRSQGSYEQYF | . | . | TRBJ2-7 | TRBV5-1
TGTGCCAGCGAAAACGGGAACACTGAAGCTTTCTTT | CASENGNTEAFF | . | . | TRBJ1-1 | TRBV7-9
TGTGCCAGCAGTGAATTAGCGGGAGCTGAGCAGTTCTTC | CASSELAGAEQFF | . | TRBD2 | TRBJ2-1 | TRBV6-4
TGTGCCAGCAATAGGACAGGGGGCCTTGGAGCTTTCTTT | CASNRTGGLGAFF | . | TRBD1 | TRBJ1-1 | TRBV6-4
TGCGCCAGCAGCCAAGATCCCCCTAGCGGGAGGTCAGGGGAGACCCAGTACTTC | CASSQDPPSGRSGETQYF | . | TRBD2 | TRBJ2-5 | TRBV4-1
TGTGCCAGCACCCCGAGGGGAGCCCGGGACAGGTTCCACGAGCAGTACTTC | CASTPRGARDRFHEQYF | . | TRBD1 | TRBJ2-7 | TRBV2
TGCAGCGCCCTACCTAGCGGGAGGCCCAGCTCCTACAATGAGCAGTTCTTC | CSALPSGRPSSYNEQFF | . | TRBD2 | TRBJ2-1 | TRBV29-1
TGTGCCAGCAGTGAAGGGACCAAATCCTACAATGAGCAGTTCTTC | CASSEGTKSYNEQFF | . | . | TRBJ2-1 | TRBV2
TGTGCCAGCAGTTTAATGTCCGGGGGGGCCAGAAACATTCAGTACTTC | CASSLMSGGARNIQYF | . | TRBD2 | TRBJ2-4 | TRBV27
TGTGCCAGCAGTTACGTCACAGGGGGGGAATCCTACGAGCAGTACTTC | CASSYVTGGESYEQYF | . | . | TRBJ2-7 | TRBV6-5
TGCGCCAGCAGCCCAACTAGCGGGTCTAGCACAGATACGCAGTATTTT | CASSPTSGSSTDTQYF | . | TRBD2 | TRBJ2-3 | TRBV5-1
TGTGCCAGCAGCTCCGAACCGGGACAGTACAATGAGCAGTTCTTC | CASSSEPGQYNEQFF | . | TRBD1 | TRBJ2-1 | TRBV7-2
TGCGCCAGCAGCCAAGATCGGCTAGCGGGAGGGCCGAGTACCGGGGAGCTGTTTTTT | CASSQDRLAGGPSTGELFF | . | TRBD2 | TRBJ2-2 | TRBV4-3
TGTGCCAGCAGTTTGTTCGACAGGGGGCGTGGGATGAACACTGAAGCTTTCTTT | CASSLFDRGRGMNTEAFF | . | TRBD1 | TRBJ1-1 | TRBV27
TGTGCCAGCAGCTTGACCAGGGATACGACAGATACGCAGTATTTT | CASSLTRDTTDTQYF | . | . | TRBJ2-3 | TRBV11-2
TGTGCCAGCAGCCACCCGGGACTAGCGGGAGGGCTATCTCGCGAGCAGTACTTC | CASSHPGLAGGLSREQYF | . | TRBD2 | TRBJ2-7 | TRBV14
TGCAGCGTTCACGCTGGGACAGGGGAGATCTATGGCTACACCTTC | CSVHAGTGEIYGYTF | once | TRBD1 | TRBJ1-2 | TRBV29-1
TGTGCCAGCAGTCTACAGGGGTTGGCCTACGAGCAGTACTTC | CASSLQGLAYEQYF | once | TRBD1 | TRBJ2-7 | TRBV27
TGTGCCAGCAGTTACGAGTCGGTTAGCTCCTACAATGAGCAGTTCTTC | CASSYESVSSYNEQFF | . | . | TRBJ2-1 | TRBV6-6
TGCGCCAGCAGCCAAGATGTTACTACCTTCGGAGATACGCAGTATTTT | CASSQDVTTFGDTQYF | . | . | TRBJ2-3 | TRBV4-3
TGTGCCAGCAGCCGAGAAATTGGGCAGGCTAACACTGAAGCTTTCTTT | CASSREIGQANTEAFF | . | . | TRBJ1-1 | TRBV7-9
TGTGCCAGCAGCTTAGAGGGGGCAGGTTTTTACGAGCAGTACTTC | CASSLEGAGFYEQYF | . | . | TRBJ2-7 | TRBV11-2
TGTGCCAGCAGCGTAGGGGGAAAAGGATCAACGGGAACTTTCTTT | CASSVGGKGSTGTFF | . | . | TRBJ1-1 | TRBV9
TGTGCTAGTGTAGGGGCACAAGAGACCCAGTACTTC | CASVGAQETQYF | . | . | TRBJ2-5 | TRBV12-5
TGTGCCAGCAGTCAAAGACAGGGGATGAACACTGAAGCTTTCTTT | CASSQRQGMNTEAFF | . | TRBD1 | TRBJ1-1 | TRBV2
TGTGCCAGCAGCCAGGCGCCAGCGAATGAGCAGTTCTTC | CASSQAPANEQFF | . | . | TRBJ2-1 | TRBV2
TGTGCCAGCAGCTTAGAACCGGGACTAGGCTACGAGCAGTACTTC | CASSLEPGLGYEQYF | . | TRBD2 | TRBJ2-7 | TRBV7-8
TGTGCCAGCCGAGGGGGCGTAACCTACGAGCAGTACTTC | CASRGGVTYEQYF | . | TRBD1 | TRBJ2-7 | TRBV10-3
TGTGCCAGCAGGGTGGGAAGCGGGGGGTTCACAGATACGCAGTATTTT | CASRVGSGGFTDTQYF | . | TRBD2 | TRBJ2-3 | TRBV2
TGTGCCAGCAGTGAAATTCGGACAGGGACCTACGAGCAGTACTTC | CASSEIRTGTYEQYF | once | TRBD1 | TRBJ2-7 | TRBV2
TGTGCCAGCAGTGTTGAGGATTACTACAATGAGCAGTTCTTC | CASSVEDYYNEQFF | . | . | TRBJ2-1 | TRBV6-4
TGTGCCAGCAGGCCGGGACAGGGGAAAGTAGGGAAGACCCAGTACTTC | CASRPGQGKVGKTQYF | . | TRBD1 | TRBJ2-5 | TRBV25-1